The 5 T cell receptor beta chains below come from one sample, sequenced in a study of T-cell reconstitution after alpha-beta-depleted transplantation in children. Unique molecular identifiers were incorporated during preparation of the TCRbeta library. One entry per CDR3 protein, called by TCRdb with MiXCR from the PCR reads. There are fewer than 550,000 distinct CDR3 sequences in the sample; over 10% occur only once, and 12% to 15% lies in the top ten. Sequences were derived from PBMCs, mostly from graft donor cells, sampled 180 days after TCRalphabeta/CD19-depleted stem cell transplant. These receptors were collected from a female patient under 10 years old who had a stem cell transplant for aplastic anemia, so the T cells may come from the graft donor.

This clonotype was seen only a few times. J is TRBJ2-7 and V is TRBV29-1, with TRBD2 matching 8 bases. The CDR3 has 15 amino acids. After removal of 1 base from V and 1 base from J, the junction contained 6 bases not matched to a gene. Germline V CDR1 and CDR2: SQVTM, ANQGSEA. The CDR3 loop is CSVEALAGRSYEQYF. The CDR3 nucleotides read TGCAGCGTTGAAGCGTTAGCGGGAAGGTCCTACGAGCAGTACTTC.

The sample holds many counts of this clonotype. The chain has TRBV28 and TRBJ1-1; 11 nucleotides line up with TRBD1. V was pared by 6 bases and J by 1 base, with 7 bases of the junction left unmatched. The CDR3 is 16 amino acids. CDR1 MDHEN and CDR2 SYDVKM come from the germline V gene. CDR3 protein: CASRRGQGVRNTEAFF. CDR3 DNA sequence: TGTGCCAGCAGGCGGGGACAGGGGGTTAGGAACACTGAAGCTTTCTTT.

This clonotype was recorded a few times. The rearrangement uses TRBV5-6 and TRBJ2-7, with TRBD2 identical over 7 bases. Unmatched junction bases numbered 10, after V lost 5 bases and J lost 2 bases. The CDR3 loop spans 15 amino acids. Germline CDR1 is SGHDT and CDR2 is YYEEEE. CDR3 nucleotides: TGTGCCAGCAGGGTAGCGGGTTCGGCCCCCTACGAGCAGTACGTC. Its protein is CASRVAGSAPYEQYV.

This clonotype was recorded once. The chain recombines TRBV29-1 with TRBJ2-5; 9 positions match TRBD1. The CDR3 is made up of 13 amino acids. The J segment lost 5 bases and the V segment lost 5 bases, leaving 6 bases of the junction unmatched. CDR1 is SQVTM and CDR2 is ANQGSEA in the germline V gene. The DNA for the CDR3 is TGCAGCGTTAGGGACAGGGAATGGGAGACCCAGTACTTC. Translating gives CSVRDREWETQYF.

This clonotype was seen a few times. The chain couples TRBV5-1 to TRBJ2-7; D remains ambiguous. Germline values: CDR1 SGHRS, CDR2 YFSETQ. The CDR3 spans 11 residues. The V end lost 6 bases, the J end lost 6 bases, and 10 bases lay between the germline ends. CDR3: CASTQDGEQYF. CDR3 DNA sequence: TGCGCCAGCACCCAGGATGGCGAGCAGTACTTC.